This T cell receptor (beta chain) was found in a study of neoadjuvant nivolumab and ipilimumab in lung cancer. Findings and limits, study-wide: From pretherapy to surgery, tumor richness and clonality rose with dual therapy.

The method was immunoSEQ multiplex PCR; TCRdb's version includes in-frame clones alone and lacks a portion of them. The top ten clones hold approximately 18% of a sample with 25,000 to 30,000 clones, about 75% of them seen once. Comments on this clone: Its target is not known.

Trimming cost V 2 bases and J 5 bases, with 18 bases left between them. The CDR3 is made up of 17 amino acids. Germline CDR1 reads SNHLY; CDR2 reads FYNNEI. This chain uses TRBV2 with TRBJ2-2, with D possibly being TRBD1 (5 bases). The TCR originated in an adult with non-small cell lung cancer. The sample was tumor tissue, taken after neoadjuvant nivolumab, alone or with ipilimumab, at or shortly before surgery. CDR3 loop: CASSELGSGKETGELFF. In DNA form, the CDR3 reads TGTGCCAGCAGTGAACTGGGATCAGGGAAGGAAACCGGGGAGCTGTTTTTT. The full variable domain, with the rest looked up from reference TRBV2 and TRBJ2-2, is EPEVTQTPSHQVTQMGQEVILRCVPISNHLYFYWYRQILGQKVEFLVSFYNNEISEKSEIFDDQFSVERPDGSNFTLKIRSTKLEDSAMYFCASSELGSGKETGELFFGEGSRLTVL.